This T cell receptor (beta chain) was identified during a study of cytomegalovirus exposure and HLA in healthy donors (dated by TCRdb to about 2017). For context, the study as a whole: An earlier analysis of a few hundred of the donors reported over 250 Gb of sequence data and 95 million to 140 million unique TCR beta sequences obtained from about 180 million T cells. An early release that covered roughly 600 HLA-typed donors contained about 300 gigabases of sequencing data and tens of millions of unique TCR sequences. Among the roughly 390 genotyped donors, roughly 80% belonged to the genetic ancestry cluster associated with self-reported Caucasian donors. The study was designed to test whether signatures of past pathogen exposure could be identified by cataloging public T cell receptors. The study profiled the T cell repertoires of about 720 subjects by immunosequencing and related them to cytomegalovirus serostatus. In addition to the first cohort of approximately 670 subjects, a separate validation cohort of around 110 different subjects was used. To predict cytomegalovirus infection status, the study brought together high-throughput TCR immunosequencing, statistical association of individual TCRs with disease status, and machine learning. A later analysis re-examined previously published TCR beta repertoires from around 670 donors and added high-resolution HLA genotyping to investigate patterns of TCR occurrence. Rather than drawing on any new phenotypic data, the later analysis identified candidate immune exposures from TCR beta sequences and the way those sequences occurred across donors. In an earlier analysis of several hundred of the donors, high-throughput TCR beta sequencing was used to judge whether each TCR beta V gene segment behaved as functional or pseudogenic. Donor age, sex, ethnicity and CMV serostatus were compiled alongside the repertoire data. Genome-wide SNP genotypes for about 60% of the roughly 700 donors were used in a later genetic analysis, which treated that subset as a discovery cohort. All discovery cohort repertoires had been generated on a single sequencing platform. Both class I and class II loci were covered by HLA typing, at four-digit resolution. The number of donors typed differed by locus, with about 629-630 for A, B, C, DRB1 and DQB1, around 560 for DQA1, over 600 for DPA1, and 400 to 490 for DPB1. A handful of DR-DQ haplotypes were handled as single units for association and clustering because linkage in the cohort was strong. Among some 410 genotyped donors of the cohort, an average of around 240,000 unique TCR beta nucleotide sequences were sequenced per donor, roughly 20% of them non-productive. The full study reports these points: In an earlier analysis of 587 of the donors, most TCR beta V segments appeared in productive rearrangements about 90% or about 30% of the time, broadly matching IMGT annotations. The study listed 164 TCR beta chains as associated with cytomegalovirus. The only immune exposure information available for the cohort was CMV serostatus. In a later analysis, the rate of TCR association differed among HLA loci, with DRB1 alleles having the most associated TCRs and HLA-C alleles having the fewest. Across donors, most TCR sequences were observed very rarely, whereas some public TCRs were present in many individuals. Because HLA typing was missing for some donors at each locus, association tests included only the typed subset. A cluster of highly shared sequence variants was judged likely to represent a technical artifact of the sequencing pipeline. According to a later genetic analysis, donors in an Asian-associated ancestry cluster had fewer N-insertions in productive TCRs than the approximately 650-donor mean. The authors suggested that the approach could potentially be extended to other disease states and immunological phenotypes. At a false discovery rate of 0.05, a later analysis linked about 16,000 TCR beta sequences to specific HLA alleles. When HLA alleles, especially DR and DQ, strongly co-occurred, attributing TCR associations to individual alleles was difficult. Because the 87-base-pair reads could not distinguish some IMGT-functional V segments, including TRBV6-2 and TRBV6-3, those segments were excluded. The classifier was reported to diagnose cytomegalovirus status with high specificity and sensitivity in both the original and validation cohorts. Compared with equally common non-associated chains, HLA-associated TCR beta chains in a later analysis were more clonally expanded and had lower generation probabilities. Several of the top co-occurrence clusters appeared to be linked to parvovirus B19, influenza, CMV and Epstein-Barr virus, according to a later analysis. The cohort was sequenced for TCR beta chains only, and without alpha or paired-chain data the features that could be detected were limited. A further reported finding was that TCR beta sequences accurately predicted the HLA-A and HLA-B alleles for most subjects in the first cohort. Sequencing depth was assumed to be roughly uniform across donors in the presence/absence analyses, though that assumption may not hold. In a later genetic analysis, a missense DCLRE1C variant was associated with V-gene and J-gene trimming of TCR beta chains, and the association was replicated in an independent cohort. Because counts were too low, more than 15 rarely observed V segments, including chromosome 9 orphons, were left out of the earlier analysis of 587 of the donors. Linkage disequilibrium might explain the correlated functional status among segregating V segments, but an unknown experimental factor could not be ruled out. A few of the identified cytomegalovirus-associated TCR beta chains were confirmed in vitro to be specific for cytomegalovirus antigens. Most CMV-associated TCR beta chains appeared to be HLA-restricted in a later analysis, and the HLA associations seemed to be driven largely by CMV exposure.

The cohort consisted of 600 to 700 healthy bone marrow donors. All cohort members were sampled while nominally healthy, although unrecorded immune exposures were likely present. The donor tested CMV seronegative, placing the donor among the 352 seronegative members of the cohort. Every donor gave a peripheral blood sample, and the peripheral blood mononuclear cells from that sample were used for TCR beta sequencing. Genomic DNA extraction from the blood cell samples was performed with the Qiagen DNeasy Blood Extraction Kit. From V the trimming removes 0 bases and from J it removes 10 bases, while the gene matches leave 5 bases of the junction unaccounted for. The CDR3 has 14 amino acids, counting the end cysteine and phenylalanine. The entry retains the CDR3 DNA only, 42 bases that are in frame from base 1. CDR1 and CDR2 are drawn from the germline V gene: MGHRA, YSYEKL. Receptor libraries were prepared by the immunoSEQ multiplex PCR assay. For the multiplex PCR, a mixture combining 60 forward primers for TCR Vbeta segments and 13 reverse primers for TCR Jbeta segments was used. The CDR3 region of rearranged TCR beta genes was amplified from genomic DNA with a multiplex PCR assay. The amplified TCR beta libraries were sequenced on the Illumina HiSeq System as 87-base-pair reads. The authors' analysis ran thus. Across the roughly 670 repertoires, a later analysis counted some 80 million unique TCR beta chains, some 11 million of which were shared by at least two donors. Raw reads were error-corrected and collapsed into unique sequences by a nearest-neighbor algorithm in which closely related sequences were merged to remove PCR and sequencing errors. To assign V, D and J gene segments, CDR3 sequences were aligned to IMGT reference sequences. For a sequence to be retained, a match of at least six nucleotides was required to both a V gene segment and a J gene segment. A rearrangement was called productive if the CDR3 had no stop codons and remained in frame with V and J, and every other rearrangement was called non-productive. Following IMGT convention, CDR3 was defined as the stretch from the second conserved V-encoded cysteine to the conserved J-encoded phenylalanine. In an earlier analysis of approximately 590 of the donors, sequences lacking an unambiguous match to a single V gene segment were excluded. In an earlier analysis of 450 to 750 of the donors, a V segment was called functional when productive rearrangements were above 56.7%, and segregating when the standard deviation between donors exceeded 5%. A statistical classification framework was developed to diagnose cytomegalovirus status using the catalog of TCR beta chain sequences. V and J gene assignment, in a later analysis, came from comparing TCR nucleotide sequences with IMGT/GENE-DB human TR gene sequences. A later analysis assigned CDR3 sequences and most-parsimonious VDJ recombination scenarios with the TCRdist pipeline. A later analysis defined each TCR beta chain by its CDR3 amino acid sequence plus V-gene family, and excluded reads lacking a unique V-gene family. A later analysis removed 550 to 650 highly shared, low-generation-probability nucleotide sequences to deal with suspected cross-contamination and a sequencing artifact. For each public chain, a later analysis derived a clonal expansion index from normalized ranks of inferred template counts within each repertoire. A later analysis computed generation probabilities with a VDJ recombination model fitted to out-of-frame rearrangements, and checked the results against IGoR. Hypergeometric tests were used in a later analysis to score TCR-TCR, TCR-HLA and TCR-CMV co-occurrence, with a repertoire-size bias correction applied to the TCR pairs. False discovery rates were estimated in a later analysis by permuting HLA or CMV assignments 20 times. In a later analysis, co-occurring TCRs were grouped using DBSCAN, with TCRdist sequence similarity added in when clustering inside HLA-allele-positive subsets. Repertoires with fewer than 30,000 or more than 120,000 public chains were left out of co-occurrence clustering, as were about 5 repertoires with anomalous nucleotide sharing. What TCRdb holds here is the immuneACCESS table cut down to in-frame rearrangements. Part of the clones is not present; checked against another copy, under half of the missing clones reflect an unresolved V gene, and the others are unexplained. V and J calls and clone size are copied from that table; D and trimming were computed from the DNA. This sample has about 97,000 clones in its table, and about four fifths of those were observed once. The ten largest clones add up to 1.5% to 2% of the sample.

Comment on this clone: Its antigen has not been determined. Base-call qualities are not available, and no considerably larger clone is one nucleotide away.

Recombination joined TRBV4-1 with TRBJ2-1, with TRBD2 identical over 8 junction bases. The source material was PBMCs. This sequence originates from a woman aged 40 to 50 in good health and CMV-seronegative. Here is the DNA: TGCGCCAGCAGCCAAGATGGACTAGCAGGGGAGCAGTTCTTC. This is translated as CASSQDGLAGEQFF.